This passage covers 19 T cell receptor beta chains from one sample sequenced in a study of cytomegalovirus exposure and HLA in healthy donors. A multiplex PCR was run with 60 Vbeta primers and 13 Jbeta primers. Clones were sequenced by immunoSEQ multiplex PCR, and TCRdb holds only the in-frame ones, with some missing. The data hold about 120,000 clones, with approximately 80% observed a single time. Sequencing was performed on PBMCs. These receptors came from a female donor in good health and CMV-seronegative.

In DNA, the CDR3 is TGTGCCAGCAGCTTAGACCACAGCTATGGCTACACCTTC. Translation: CASSLDHSYGYTF. The gene calls are TRBV11-2 and TRBJ1-2, with no clear D. This CDR3 is 13 amino acids long. The V gene's germline CDR1 is SGHAT and CDR2 FQNNGV. Trimming removed 0 bases at V and 4 bases at J, with 6 bases between.

This chain joins TRBV5-4 and TRBJ1-4, with D perhaps matching TRBD1 (5 bases). The CDR3 spans 16 residues. Per the germline V gene, CDR1 is SGHNT and CDR2 is YYREEE (reference sequence). Trimming shortened V by 2 bases and J by 4 bases, and 15 bases separated the two germline ends. Written as DNA, the CDR3 is TGTGCCAGCAGCTTTGGGGGACTTAGGGATAATGAAAAACTGTTTTTT. As protein: CASSFGGLRDNEKLFF.

The chain is built from TRBV5-5 and TRBJ1-4; TRBD1 matches at 12 bases. The CDR3 is made up of 15 amino acids. V was pared by 4 bases and J by 7 bases, with 5 bases of the junction left unmatched. Germline CDR1 and CDR2: SGHKS and YYEKEE (reference sequence). CDR3 loop: CASSQGQGAGEKLFF. Here the CDR3 DNA reads TGTGCCAGCAGCCAGGGACAGGGGGCGGGTGAAAAACTGTTTTTT.

J is TRBJ2-7 and V is TRBV28, with a tentative D call TRBD2 (5 bases). This CDR3 is built from 16 residues. Looked up from germline, CDR1 is MDHEN and CDR2 is SYDVKM. V lost 1 base to trimming and J lost 2 bases, with 15 bases between them. CDR3 DNA sequence: TGTGCCAGCAGTTTATTAGTAGGTGGGAGCCCCTACGAGCAGTACTTC. It translates to CASSLLVGGSPYEQYF.

On this clone: Within the sample, other DNA sequences also encode this same CDR3. The chain uses TRBV7-6 and TRBJ2-7; the match to TRBD1 covers 9 bases. CDR1 is SGHVS and CDR2 is FNYEAQ in the germline V gene. V lost 5 bases to trimming and J lost 3 bases; unmatched junction nucleotides: 2. This CDR3 comprises 13 residues. This CDR3 is CASSPTGGYEQYF. The CDR3 coding sequence is TGTGCCAGCAGCCCGACAGGGGGCTACGAGCAGTACTTC.

This sequence joins TRBV14 and TRBJ1-1, with D possibly being TRBD1 (6 bases). The germline V gene encodes CDR1 SGHDN and CDR2 FVKESK. This CDR3 region has 15 residues. Trimming stripped 4 bases from V and 5 bases from J, with 17 bases between. The DNA of the CDR3 is TGTGCCAGCAGCCGCACTTTTGGGGGCTTGACTGAAGCTTTCTTT. It codes for CASSRTFGGLTEAFF.

The V gene is TRBV7-3, the J gene TRBJ2-1; 14 bases agree with TRBD2. The CDR3 has 15 residues. Germline V lookup: CDR1 SGHTA, CDR2 FQGTGA. V lost 2 bases and J lost 9; bases outside the gene matches: 3. CDR3 loop: CASSLQGLAGAEQFF. CDR3 coding DNA: TGTGCCAGCAGCTTACAGGGACTAGCGGGAGCTGAGCAGTTCTTC.

This clone was detected only a few times. The V and J genes are TRBV28 and TRBJ1-2; no clear D gene. Germline CDR1 reads MDHEN; CDR2 reads SYDVKM. With 3 bases removed from V and 2 bases from J, the gap between germline ends came to 16 bases. This CDR3 contains 16 residues. The chain's CDR3 is CASSFFEGRGNYGYTF. DNA of the CDR3: TGTGCCAGCAGTTTTTTTGAGGGTCGAGGAAACTATGGCTACACCTTC.

The chain uses TRBV7-3 and TRBJ1-1; TRBD1 matches 8 bases. The CDR3 has 14 amino acids. Trimming at V came to 4 bases and at J to 6 bases, leaving 7 bases not matched to a gene. Germline CDR1 and CDR2: SGHTA and FQGTGA. The CDR3 here is CASSYPDRGPEAFF. The DNA for the CDR3 is TGTGCCAGCAGCTACCCCGACAGGGGACCTGAAGCTTTCTTT.

In nucleotides, the CDR3 is TGCGCCAGCAGCTTGTCAACAGGACAGGAGGGTGGCTACACCTTC. It codes for CASSLSTGQEGGYTF. This chain connects TRBV5-1 to TRBJ1-2; 7 bases are shared with TRBD1. The V segment lost 1 base and the J segment 7 bases; nucleotides outside the gene matches: 10. The length of the CDR3 is 15 residues. CDR1 and CDR2 from the germline V gene are SGHRS and YFSETQ.

V and J are TRBV5-1 and TRBJ1-2, with D perhaps TRBD1 (6 bases). Germline values: CDR1 SGHRS, CDR2 YFSETQ. With 4 bases removed from V and 2 bases from J, the gap between germline ends came to 18 bases. The CDR3 contains 16 residues. This chain's CDR3 is CASSERDTNRNYGYTF. The CDR3 DNA follows: TGCGCCAGCAGCGAGAGGGACACCAATCGGAACTATGGCTACACCTTC.

This clone was seen just once. Other DNA variants within this sample encode the same CDR3. This sequence joins TRBV5-4 and TRBJ2-2; D perhaps matches TRBD2 (5 bases). This CDR3 has 14 residues. Looked up from germline, CDR1 is SGHNT and CDR2 is YYREEE (reference sequence). Trimming left V 0 bases short and J 6 bases short, with 9 bases between. CDR3 bases: TGTGCCAGCAGCTTGGGACTGGAGGCCGGGGAGCTGTTTTTT. This translates into CASSLGLEAGELFF.

The chain joins TRBV4-1 to TRBJ2-6; D is perhaps TRBD2 (5 bases). The V gene's germline CDR1 is MGHRA and CDR2 YSYEKL. V lost 1 base to trimming and J lost 4 bases, with 20 bases between them. The CDR3 totals 19 residues. This CDR3 reads CASSQGILARSGGANVLTF. Written as DNA, the CDR3 is TGCGCCAGCAGCCAAGGCATCTTAGCTCGCAGCGGAGGGGCCAACGTCCTGACTTTC.

This sequence joins TRBV7-3 and TRBJ2-4, with TRBD2 matching over 11 bases. Germline CDR1 is SGHTA and CDR2 is FQGTGA. The CDR3 totals 18 residues. With 0 bases clipped from V and 6 bases from J, the junction kept 10 bases outside the gene matches. The CDR3 region has the DNA TGTGCCAGCAGCTTAACGGGGGCTAGCGGGAGGTCTAGAAACATTCAGTACTTC. Its protein product is CASSLTGASGRSRNIQYF.

The chain has TRBV29-1 and TRBJ2-2, with a possible D match to TRBD2 (5 bases). The CDR3 extends over 15 amino acids. In germline, CDR1 is SQVTM, CDR2 ANQGSEA. Trimming removed 5 bases from V and 2 bases from J, with 15 bases in between. The CDR3 is CSVTRGSSNTGELFF. DNA of the CDR3: TGCAGCGTTACTCGAGGGTCGTCCAACACCGGGGAGCTGTTTTTT.

The chain uses TRBV5-4 and TRBJ1-2; TRBD1 might be the D (5 bases). CDR3 length: 12 residues. Trimming cost V 9 bases and J 2 bases, with 11 bases left between them. CDR1 and CDR2 from the germline V gene are SGHNT and YYREEE (reference sequence). For the CDR3, the DNA is TGTGCCAATGGGCGGGACAACTATGGCTACACCTTC. As protein: CANGRDNYGYTF.

This chain uses TRBV2 with TRBJ2-1; no firm D call. The CDR3 is made up of 12 amino acids. Trimming shortened V by 5 bases and J by 16 bases, and 18 bases separated the two germline ends. Per the germline V gene, CDR1 is SNHLY and CDR2 is FYNNEI. CDR3 DNA sequence: TGTGCCAGCAGTCTTGATCTAGAATGGCGATTCTTC. Translating gives CASSLDLEWRFF.

Turning to this clone: Its ends do not fully match the called genes, so a read error is possible. The chain joins TRBV27 to TRBJ2-5, with 9 bases aligning to TRBD2. TRBJ2-7 explains the end of the DNA better; the J call may be wrong. The germline gives CDR1 MNHEY, CDR2 SMNVEV (reference sequence). CDR3 length: 14 amino acids. The CDR3 bases are TGTGCCAGCAGTCTATCTAGCGGGATTTACGAGCAGTACTTC. It translates to CASSLSSGIYEQYF.

The chain uses TRBV11-3 and TRBJ1-3; 10 bases fit TRBD1. Germline V CDR1 and CDR2: SGHNT, YENEEA. The J segment lost 4 bases and the V segment lost 4 bases, leaving 4 bases of the junction unmatched. This CDR3 has 15 amino acids. In nucleotides, the CDR3 is TGTGCCAGCAGCTCGGGACAGGGGAGCGGAAACACCATATATTTT. This encodes CASSSGQGSGNTIYF.